A single sample is the source of the 20 T cell receptor beta chains below, sequenced in a study of cytomegalovirus exposure and HLA in healthy donors. Only in-frame clones appear in the TCRdb table, and some are missing; sequencing was by immunoSEQ multiplex PCR. This sample carries 150,000 to 200,000 clones, roughly 90% of them seen once, and the ten largest clones take 5.7%. Sequencing used PBMCs. The receptors were gathered from a woman aged 30 to 39 in good health and CMV-seronegative.

The rearrangement joins TRBV29-1 to TRBJ2-3; D is perhaps TRBD1 (6 bases). Germline lookup yields CDR1 SQVTM and CDR2 ANQGSEA. V lost 8 bases to trimming and J lost 2 bases, with 17 bases between them. The CDR3 is 14 amino acids. The CDR3 loop is CSLTPGHSTDTQYF. CDR3 nucleotides: TGCAGCCTTACACCGGGACACTCCACAGATACGCAGTATTTT.

This clone appeared a single time. The rearrangement joins TRBV28 to TRBJ1-4; D is uncertain. The germline V and J ends were trimmed by 0 bases and 1 base, with 9 bases remaining between them. The length of the CDR3 is 16 residues. CDR1 is MDHEN, CDR2 SYDVKM, per germline. The CDR3 sequence: CASSLWNSKTNEKLFF. The CDR3 DNA follows: TGTGCCAGCAGTTTATGGAACAGTAAAACTAATGAAAAACTGTTTTTT. Full variable domain (remainder filled in from reference TRBV28 and TRBJ1-4): DVKVTQSSRYLVKRTGEKVFLECVQDMDHENMFWYRQDPGLGLRLIYFSYDVKMKEKGDIPEGYSVSREKKERFSLILESASTNQTSMYLCASSLWNSKTNEKLFFGSGTQLSVL.

The chain joins TRBV5-6 to TRBJ2-2; D gene ambiguous. The CDR3 spans 12 residues. V dropped 4 bases and J dropped 6 bases, with 7 bases sitting between them. Looked up from germline, CDR1 is SGHDT and CDR2 is YYEEEE. The CDR3 is CASSKQAGELFF. CDR3 sequence (DNA): TGTGCCAGCAGCAAGCAGGCCGGGGAGCTGTTTTTT.

This clone was counted once. This rearrangement joins TRBV5-1 to TRBJ2-5; D gene uncertain. This CDR3 region has 15 residues. CDR1 and CDR2 (germline): SGHRS, YFSETQ. Trimming removed 0 bases at V and 5 bases at J, with 14 bases between. CDR3: CASSLEMGGSETQYF. The CDR3 DNA reads TGCGCCAGCAGCTTGGAAATGGGCGGCTCGGAGACCCAGTACTTC.

V and J are TRBV5-1 and TRBJ2-3; the match to TRBD2 covers 8 bases. The CDR3 spans 16 residues. Germline V gene data show CDR1 as SGHRS and CDR2 as YFSETQ. V was pared by 1 base and J by 4 bases, with 8 bases of the junction left unmatched. The CDR3 nucleotides are TGCGCCAGCAGCTTGCTATCCAGCGGGAGCGCAGATACGCAGTATTTT. Protein product: CASSLLSSGSADTQYF.

This clone was seen once. The V call is TRBV7-2, the J call TRBJ2-7; possibly TRBD1 for D (6 bases). The V end was cut by 5 bases, the J end by 0 bases, with 8 bases between. Per the germline V gene, CDR1 is SGHTA and CDR2 is FQGNSA. This CDR3 is 13 amino acids long. The CDR3 region has the DNA TGTGCCAGCAGCCAACAGGGCTCCTACGAGCAGTACTTC. Its translation is CASSQQGSYEQYF.

The V call is TRBV11-2, the J call TRBJ1-6; the D is unclear. The V and J ends lost 4 bases and 9 bases respectively, with 13 bases between them. Germline lookup yields CDR1 SGHAT and CDR2 FQNNGV. CDR3 length equals 14 residues. CDR3 protein: CASSSMAGSSPLHF. CDR3 in DNA: TGTGCCAGCAGCTCGATGGCCGGGTCTTCACCCCTCCACTTT.

The sample holds one count of this clone. V and J are TRBV6-1 and TRBJ2-7; D call uncertain. This CDR3 is 12 amino acids long. V was shortened by 4 bases and J by 6 bases, with 10 bases between the two germline ends. Per germline, CDR1 MNHNS and CDR2 SASEGT. CDR3 loop: CASSVLRSEQYF. CDR3 bases: TGTGCCAGCAGTGTTCTCCGCTCCGAGCAGTACTTC.

The chain has TRBV5-1 and TRBJ2-7, with 7 bases identical to TRBD1. The ends lost 4 bases at V and 0 bases at J; junction bases unmatched: 4. Per the germline V gene, CDR1 is SGHRS and CDR2 is YFSETQ. The CDR3 sequence is 14 residues long. DNA of the CDR3: TGCGCCAGCAGCCTGACAGGGCCCTCCTACGAGCAGTACTTC. As protein: CASSLTGPSYEQYF.

The genes are TRBV7-6 and TRBJ1-2; the D gene is possibly TRBD1 (5 bases). Germline-derived CDR1 and CDR2 are SGHVS and FNYEAQ. The CDR3 spans 16 residues. V was shortened by 1 base and J by 5 bases, with 17 bases between the two germline ends. The CDR3 region is CASSLDPPGLSYGYTF. CDR3 coding DNA: TGTGCCAGCAGCTTAGATCCTCCAGGGCTGAGTTATGGCTACACCTTC.

This clone was detected only a few times. This chain uses TRBV6-5 with TRBJ2-2; 7 nucleotides line up with TRBD1. V trimming: 4 bases; J trimming: 6 bases; junction bases outside the gene matches: 2. Looked up from germline, CDR1 is MNHEY and CDR2 is SVGAGI. The CDR3 runs 13 residues. The CDR3 DNA reads TGTGCCAGCAGTTTTACAGGGGCCGGGGAGCTGTTTTTT. This encodes CASSFTGAGELFF.

The V gene is TRBV9, the J gene TRBJ2-5; unclear D gene. Per the germline V gene, CDR1 is SGDLS and CDR2 is YYNGEE. Trimming took 3 bases from V and 1 from J, leaving 4 bases between them. The CDR3 has 12 residues. CDR3 protein: CASSEIQETQYF. The CDR3 bases are TGTGCCAGCAGCGAGATCCAAGAGACCCAGTACTTC.

This chain joins TRBV9 and TRBJ1-2; 8 bases are a match to TRBD1. J lost 3 bases, V lost 0 bases, and 7 bases had no gene match. Per the germline V gene, CDR1 is SGDLS and CDR2 is YYNGEE. This CDR3 region has 16 residues. In DNA form, the CDR3 reads TGTGCCAGCAGCGTAGGTTCAGGGGGCGCGTACTATGGCTACACCTTC. Translation: CASSVGSGGAYYGYTF.

The chain employs TRBV27 and TRBJ2-7; TRBD2 matches at 8 bases. Germline V gives CDR1 MNHEY, CDR2 SMNVEV (reference sequence). V trimming: 8 bases; J trimming: 3 bases; junction bases outside the gene matches: 3. This CDR3 contains 12 residues. Written as DNA, the CDR3 is TGTGCCAGCGCGGCGGGAGGCTACGAGCAGTACTTC. It is translated as CASAAGGYEQYF.

V gene TRBV6-1 combines with J gene TRBJ1-1; 10 bases line up with TRBD1. With 11 bases clipped from V and 3 bases from J, the junction kept 3 bases outside the gene matches. The CDR3 contains 12 residues. Germline-derived CDR1 and CDR2 are MNHNS and SASEGT. The CDR3 nucleotides read TGTGCCGGAGGACAGGGGGACACTGAAGCTTTCTTT. Translating gives CAGGQGDTEAFF.

The V gene is TRBV5-4, the J gene TRBJ2-7, with D possibly TRBD1 on 5 matching bases. Looked up from germline, CDR1 is SGHNT and CDR2 is YYREEE (reference sequence). This CDR3 has 15 amino acids. The ends were cut back, 4 bases at V and 7 bases at J, with 21 bases in the middle. The CDR3 region is CASSPRGRGSGEQYF. CDR3 coding DNA: TGTGCCAGCAGCCCAAGGGGAAGGGGCTCTGGTGAGCAGTACTTC.

The chain combines TRBV4-3 with TRBJ1-5; D gene ambiguous. The CDR3 covers 15 residues. The ends were cut back, 0 bases at V and 10 bases at J, with 16 bases in the middle. The V gene's germline CDR1 is LGHNA and CDR2 YSLEER. The CDR3: CASSQEARGNVPQHF. The CDR3 DNA is TGCGCCAGCAGCCAAGAGGCGCGGGGAAATGTCCCCCAGCATTTT.

The chain links TRBV7-3 to TRBJ2-7; 10 nucleotides match TRBD2. The CDR3 is 15 amino acids. Germline CDR1 reads SGHTA; CDR2 reads FQGTGA. V shed 7 bases, J shed 4 bases, and the junction held 10 bases outside the gene matches. CDR3 sequence (DNA): TGTGCCAGCACCACCGAGGGACTAGCGCCTTACGAGCAGTACTTC. Its protein is CASTTEGLAPYEQYF.

The gene calls are TRBV15 and TRBJ2-7; a possible D gene is TRBD2 (5 bases). Germline values: CDR1 LNHNV, CDR2 YYDKDF (reference sequence). The CDR3 consists of 15 residues. Trimming shortened V by 1 base and J by 1 base, and 11 bases separated the two germline ends. CDR3 protein: CATSRAGIKSYEQYF. For the CDR3, the DNA is TGTGCCACCAGCAGAGCGGGAATCAAGTCCTACGAGCAGTACTTC.

The rearrangement links TRBV7-9 to TRBJ1-4; TRBD1 might be the D (6 bases). Germline V lookup: CDR1 SEHNR, CDR2 FQNEAQ (reference sequence). The CDR3 has 12 residues. Trimming pared 5 bases from V and 6 bases from J, leaving 7 bases between. The CDR3 sequence: CASSPGDEKLFF. CDR3 DNA sequence: TGTGCCAGCAGCCCAGGGGATGAAAAACTGTTTTTT.